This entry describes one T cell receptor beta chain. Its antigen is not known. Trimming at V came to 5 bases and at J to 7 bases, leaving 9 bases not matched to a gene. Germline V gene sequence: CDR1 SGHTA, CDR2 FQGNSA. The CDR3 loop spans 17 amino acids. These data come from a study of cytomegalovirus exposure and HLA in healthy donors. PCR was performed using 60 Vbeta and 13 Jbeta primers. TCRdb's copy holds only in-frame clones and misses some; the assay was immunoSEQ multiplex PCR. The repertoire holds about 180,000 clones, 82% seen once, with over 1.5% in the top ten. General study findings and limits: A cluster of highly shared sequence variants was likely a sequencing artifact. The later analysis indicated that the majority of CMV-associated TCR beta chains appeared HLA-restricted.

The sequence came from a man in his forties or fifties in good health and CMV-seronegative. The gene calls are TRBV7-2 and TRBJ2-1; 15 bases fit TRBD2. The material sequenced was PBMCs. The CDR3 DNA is TGTGCCAGCAGCCCCACGGGACTAGCGGGAGGTGGGAATGAGCAGTTCTTC. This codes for CASSPTGLAGGGNEQFF.